These T cell receptor beta chains were read from a single sample in a study of blood T cell repertoires in COVID-19. Repertoires were generated with immunoSEQ multiplex PCR, while TCRdb's copy carries only in-frame clones and drops some. The sample consists of roughly 79,000 clones, approximately 88% of them appearing once. What was sequenced was peripheral blood. The receptor set was obtained from a woman aged 50 to 60 with acute or convalescent COVID-19. Each CDR3 is given with its conserved first and last residue. D genes are given only for firm matches. Part of the rows lack a size; the others show once, few, many or a class for expanded clones.

abundance: -; j_gene: TRBJ1-5; v_gene: TRBV28; d_gene: -; len: 14; CDR3nt: TGTGCCAGCAGTCCAAACAGAAACAATCAGCCCCAGCATTTT; CDR3aa: CASSPNRNNQPQHF
abundance: -; j_gene: TRBJ1-6; v_gene: TRBV19; d_gene: -; len: 18; CDR3nt: TGTGCCAGTAGTATAGTGTCCCAGGAGGCAGGGGATTATTCACCCCTCCACTTT; CDR3aa: CASSIVSQEAGDYSPLHF
abundance: -; j_gene: TRBJ2-6; v_gene: TRBV7-2; d_gene: -; len: 16; CDR3nt: TGTGCCAGCAGCCGTCTAGCCCTTGGTGGGGCCAACGTCCTGACTTTC; CDR3aa: CASSRLALGGANVLTF
abundance: -; j_gene: TRBJ2-1; v_gene: TRBV5-4; d_gene: -; len: 15; CDR3nt: TGTGCCAGCAGCTTGCCCTCGAGCTCCTACAATGAGCAGTTCTTC; CDR3aa: CASSLPSSSYNEQFF
abundance: -; j_gene: TRBJ2-1; v_gene: TRBV21-1; d_gene: -; len: 13; CDR3nt: TGTGCCAGCAGCAAAACGGTCATGGATGAGCAGTTCTTC; CDR3aa: CASSKTVMDEQFF
abundance: -; j_gene: TRBJ1-1; v_gene: TRBV7-2; d_gene: -; len: 11; CDR3nt: TGTGCCAGCAGCCCACAGGGAAGCTTCCTTTTT; CDR3aa: CASSPQGSFLF
abundance: -; j_gene: TRBJ1-2; v_gene: TRBV28; d_gene: -; len: 13; CDR3nt: TGTGCCAGCAGTCGACAGCCCCTCTATGGCTACACCTTC; CDR3aa: CASSRQPLYGYTF
abundance: -; j_gene: TRBJ1-2; v_gene: TRBV27; d_gene: -; len: 16; CDR3nt: TGTGCCAGCAGTCCTTCGGGAGGGGCCACCTTCTATGGCTACACCTTC; CDR3aa: CASSPSGGATFYGYTF
abundance: -; j_gene: TRBJ2-1; v_gene: TRBV7-9; d_gene: -; len: 16; CDR3nt: TGTGCCAGCAGCCCCCGGGACATGGACGGGGGGAATGAGCAGTTCTTC; CDR3aa: CASSPRDMDGGNEQFF
abundance: -; j_gene: TRBJ1-4; v_gene: TRBV19; d_gene: -; len: 14; CDR3nt: TGTGCCAGTAGTATAGCGGACAGCGGTGAAAAACTGTTTTTT; CDR3aa: CASSIADSGEKLFF
abundance: -; j_gene: TRBJ1-3; v_gene: TRBV6-5; d_gene: -; len: 13; CDR3nt: TGTGCCAGCAGTTACGGTCAGGGATACACCATATATTTT; CDR3aa: CASSYGQGYTIYF
abundance: -; j_gene: TRBJ1-5; v_gene: TRBV19; d_gene: TRBD1; len: 16; CDR3nt: TGTGCCAGTAGGTCGATACAGGGGACAAGCAATCAGCCCCAGCATTTT; CDR3aa: CASRSIQGTSNQPQHF
abundance: -; j_gene: TRBJ2-5; v_gene: TRBV19; d_gene: TRBD2; len: 15; CDR3nt: TGTGCCAGTAGTATAGCCTTGCGGGGAGGGGAGACCCAGTACTTC; CDR3aa: CASSIALRGGETQYF
abundance: -; j_gene: TRBJ2-1; v_gene: TRBV20-1; d_gene: TRBD1; len: 11; CDR3nt: TGCAGTGCCGAGGACAGGGGGCGAGTTTTCTTC; CDR3aa: CSAEDRGRVFF
abundance: few; j_gene: TRBJ1-1; v_gene: TRBV28; d_gene: -; len: 16; CDR3nt: TGTGCCAGCAGCCCGTATTACAGGTCAATAAACACTGAAGCTTTCTTT; CDR3aa: CASSPYYRSINTEAFF
abundance: -; j_gene: TRBJ1-3; v_gene: TRBV30; d_gene: -; len: 15; CDR3nt: TGTGCCTGGACTGTGGGGGGGTTTGCTGGAAACACCATATATTTT; CDR3aa: CAWTVGGFAGNTIYF
abundance: -; j_gene: TRBJ1-1; v_gene: TRBV12-5; d_gene: -; len: 13; CDR3nt: TGTGCTAGTGGTTTGGGAGAACTGACTGAAGCTTTCTTT; CDR3aa: CASGLGELTEAFF
abundance: -; j_gene: TRBJ2-3; v_gene: TRBV30; d_gene: TRBD1; len: 15; CDR3nt: TGTGCCTGGAGTAGGAAGGGGGCGCGGGTAGATACGCAGTATTTT; CDR3aa: CAWSRKGARVDTQYF
abundance: -; j_gene: TRBJ2-2; v_gene: TRBV30; d_gene: TRBD1; len: 14; CDR3nt: TGTGCCTGGAGCGGGGACAGGGGATCCGGGGAGCTGTTTTTT; CDR3aa: CAWSGDRGSGELFF
abundance: -; j_gene: TRBJ2-1; v_gene: TRBV7-9; d_gene: -; len: 15; CDR3nt: TGTGCCAGCACCGCCGGGGGACCCTATCCCAATGAGCAGTTCTTC; CDR3aa: CASTAGGPYPNEQFF
abundance: -; j_gene: TRBJ1-5; v_gene: TRBV27; d_gene: -; len: 15; CDR3nt: TGTGCCAGCATATCGGGGGGTCGTCGAAATCAGCCCCAGCATTTT; CDR3aa: CASISGGRRNQPQHF
abundance: -; j_gene: TRBJ1-4; v_gene: TRBV5-5; d_gene: -; len: 13; CDR3nt: TGTGCCAGCAGCTTTCGGTTTAATGAAAAACTGTTTTTT; CDR3aa: CASSFRFNEKLFF
abundance: -; j_gene: TRBJ2-7; v_gene: TRBV7-2; d_gene: TRBD2; len: 15; CDR3nt: TGTGCCAGCAGCCAACTAGCGGGAGGTCCGGACGAGCAGTACTTC; CDR3aa: CASSQLAGGPDEQYF
abundance: -; j_gene: TRBJ1-1; v_gene: TRBV5-1; d_gene: -; len: 14; CDR3nt: TGCGCCAGCAGCCGGCAGGCGCTGAACACTGAAGCTTTCTTT; CDR3aa: CASSRQALNTEAFF
abundance: -; j_gene: TRBJ2-2; v_gene: TRBV5-1; d_gene: -; len: 14; CDR3nt: TGCGCCAGCAGCTTTGCGGGTAACACCGGGGAGCTGTTTTTT; CDR3aa: CASSFAGNTGELFF
abundance: -; j_gene: TRBJ2-1; v_gene: TRBV4-2; d_gene: -; len: 13; CDR3nt: TGTGCCAGCAGCCAAGATTTGGGGGGTGGGCAGTTCTTC; CDR3aa: CASSQDLGGGQFF
abundance: -; j_gene: TRBJ1-4; v_gene: TRBV19; d_gene: -; len: 15; CDR3nt: TGTGCCAGTAGTCCCGACAGAGCGGGTAATGAAAAACTGTTTTTT; CDR3aa: CASSPDRAGNEKLFF
abundance: -; j_gene: TRBJ1-2; v_gene: TRBV2; d_gene: -; len: 15; CDR3nt: TGTGCCAGCAGTGAAAGGGGGGGGCCTAACTATGGCTACACCTTC; CDR3aa: CASSERGGPNYGYTF
abundance: -; j_gene: TRBJ2-7; v_gene: TRBV6-6; d_gene: -; len: 14; CDR3nt: TGTGCCAGCAGTTACTCGAGAGGGCCCTACGAGCAGTACTTC; CDR3aa: CASSYSRGPYEQYF
abundance: -; j_gene: TRBJ2-7; v_gene: TRBV15; d_gene: -; len: 15; CDR3nt: TGTGCCACCAGCAGAGATAGATCCCCTGCTTACGAGCAGTACTTC; CDR3aa: CATSRDRSPAYEQYF
abundance: -; j_gene: TRBJ2-1; v_gene: TRBV5-1; d_gene: -; len: 15; CDR3nt: TGCGCCAGCAGCTTTAGCTCACTCTCCTACAATGAGCAGTTCTTC; CDR3aa: CASSFSSLSYNEQFF
abundance: -; j_gene: TRBJ1-3; v_gene: TRBV19; d_gene: -; len: 15; CDR3nt: TGTGCCAGTAGCCCCCCTTGGATCGGAGAAAACACCATATATTTT; CDR3aa: CASSPPWIGENTIYF
abundance: -; j_gene: TRBJ2-1; v_gene: TRBV3-1/TRBV3-2; d_gene: TRBD2; len: 17; CDR3nt: TGTGCCAGCAGCCAAGATCCCCCCGGGGGGGCCTTCAATGAGCAGTTCTTC; CDR3aa: CASSQDPPGGAFNEQFF
abundance: -; j_gene: TRBJ1-4; v_gene: TRBV2; d_gene: -; len: 14; CDR3nt: TGTGCCAGCAGCGGCGGTCCGCTTGAGGAAAAACTGTTTTTT; CDR3aa: CASSGGPLEEKLFF
abundance: few; j_gene: TRBJ2-7; v_gene: TRBV14; d_gene: TRBD2; len: 17; CDR3nt: TGTGCCAGCAGCCACCCCTTGGGACTAGCTTCGTCCTACGAGCAGTACTTC; CDR3aa: CASSHPLGLASSYEQYF
abundance: -; j_gene: TRBJ2-1; v_gene: TRBV11-2; d_gene: TRBD2; len: 15; CDR3nt: TGTGCCAGCAGCTTACCGACTAGCGGGAGGAATGAGCAGTTCTTC; CDR3aa: CASSLPTSGRNEQFF
abundance: -; j_gene: TRBJ2-1; v_gene: TRBV5-8; d_gene: -; len: 16; CDR3nt: TGTGCCAGCAGCTTGGATGTTCGGTCGGGGTTGAATGAGCAGTTCTTC; CDR3aa: CASSLDVRSGLNEQFF
abundance: -; j_gene: TRBJ1-4; v_gene: TRBV9; d_gene: -; len: 13; CDR3nt: TGTGCCAGCAGCGTCACAGTTAATGAAAAACTGTTTTTT; CDR3aa: CASSVTVNEKLFF
abundance: once; j_gene: TRBJ2-3; v_gene: TRBV5-1; d_gene: -; len: 17; CDR3nt: TGCGCCAGCACCCTCGGGGGTAGCGGAGTTAGCACAGATACGCAGTATTTT; CDR3aa: CASTLGGSGVSTDTQYF